This passage covers 20 T cell receptor beta chains from one sample sequenced in a study of blood T cell repertoires in COVID-19. Only in-frame clones appear in the TCRdb table, and some are missing; sequencing was by immunoSEQ multiplex PCR. This sample yields approximately 230,000 clones, of which roughly 84% are seen a single time; around 2% belongs to the top ten. The sequenced material came from peripheral blood. Receptors were obtained from a woman between 35 and 50 years old who had recovered from COVID-19.

The chain combines TRBV7-2 with TRBJ2-7; tentative D call: TRBD1 (6 bases). Germline assignment: CDR1 SGHTA and CDR2 FQGNSA. Trimming removed 5 bases from V and 4 bases from J, with 12 bases in between. The CDR3 runs 13 residues. CDR3 amino acids: CASSDPGTYEQYF. CDR3 bases: TGTGCCAGCAGCGACCCGGGGACATACGAGCAGTACTTC.

This clone occurred a few times. The chain has TRBV7-3 and TRBJ2-1, with TRBD1 identical over 7 bases. Germline CDR1 and CDR2: SGHTA and FQGTGA. V gave up 2 bases and J gave up 7 bases; unmatched junction bases: 11. CDR3 length: 16 amino acids. CDR3 residues: CASSLGSRQGTNEQFF. CDR3 coding DNA: TGTGCCAGCAGCTTAGGGTCGAGACAGGGAACAAATGAGCAGTTCTTC.

This chain joins TRBV7-2 and TRBJ2-1; D not certain. The CDR3 has 13 residues. V was shortened by 1 base and J by 6 bases, with 7 bases between the two germline ends. Germline V lookup: CDR1 SGHTA, CDR2 FQGNSA. In DNA, the CDR3 is TGTGCCAGCAGCTTAGTTATCCCCAATGAGCAGTTCTTC. It encodes CASSLVIPNEQFF.

The chain employs TRBV28 and TRBJ2-1; D remains ambiguous. CDR1 and CDR2 (germline): MDHEN, SYDVKM. The CDR3 consists of 14 residues. V was shortened by 3 bases and J by 6 bases, with 12 bases between the two germline ends. CDR3 region: CASSFPLSGNEQFF. The DNA of the CDR3 is TGTGCCAGCAGTTTTCCCCTATCCGGCAATGAGCAGTTCTTC.

The chain combines TRBV5-1 with TRBJ1-3; 7 bases line up with TRBD1. Germline values: CDR1 SGHRS, CDR2 YFSETQ. V dropped 5 bases and J dropped 3; count of bases not matched to a gene: 8. The CDR3 is 15 residues long. CDR3 DNA: TGCGCCAGCAGTTCGGACAGGTCGAGTGGAAACACCATATATTTT. It yields the protein CASSSDRSSGNTIYF.

The J gene is TRBJ2-2, the V gene TRBV9; TRBD2 is a possible D gene (6 bases). The V end lost 3 bases, the J end lost 4 bases, and 7 bases lay between the germline ends. The CDR3 is 13 amino acids. Germline V gene lookup returns CDR1 SGDLS and CDR2 YYNGEE. CDR3 sequence: CASSGGGTGELFF. The CDR3 DNA is TGTGCCAGCAGCGGGGGAGGCACCGGGGAGCTGTTTTTT.

This chain joins TRBV6-6 and TRBJ2-3; 7 bases line up with TRBD1. Germline V CDR1 and CDR2: MNHNY, SVGAGI (reference sequence). The V gene end was trimmed by 5 bases and the J gene end by 0 bases; junction bases not matched to a gene: 5. This CDR3 region has 15 residues. DNA for the CDR3: TGTGCCAGCAGTCCCTCAGGGGGTAGCACAGATACGCAGTATTTT. Translating gives CASSPSGGSTDTQYF.

The V call is TRBV6-5, the J call TRBJ1-2; D remains unclear. The CDR3 contains 12 residues. Trimming cost V 4 bases and J 12 bases, with 15 bases left between them. Germline CDR1 is MNHEY and CDR2 is SVGAGI. The CDR3 reads CASSSSTGTDTF. The CDR3 bases are TGTGCCAGCAGTTCCTCGACGGGTACTGACACCTTC.

The chain uses TRBV6-2 or TRBV6-3 and TRBJ2-4; 9 bases align to TRBD2. From germline, CDR1 is MNHEY and CDR2 SVGEGT. Germline trimming cut 6 bases from V and 0 bases from J; bases unmatched to any gene: 18. This CDR3 region has 20 residues. Written as DNA, the CDR3 is TGTGCCAGCAGCGTTGGGATAGCGGGAGTGGAAAGCCTAGCCAAAAACATTCAGTACTTC. Its protein product is CASSVGIAGVESLAKNIQYF.

CDR3 region: CASSQEQGISYEQYF. The CDR3 DNA is TGCGCCAGCAGCCAGGAACAGGGCATATCCTACGAGCAGTACTTC. This rearrangement joins TRBV4-3 to TRBJ2-7; the D gene is possibly TRBD1 (6 bases). The CDR3 has 15 residues. V lost 3 bases and J 1 base, leaving 13 bases between the germline ends. In germline, CDR1 is LGHNA, CDR2 YSLEER.

This clone showed up just once. Other nucleotide sequences in the sample specify the same CDR3. The CDR3 region is CASSPGTGGYEQYF. The CDR3 nucleotides are TGTGCCAGCAGTCCCGGGACAGGGGGCTACGAGCAGTACTTC. The V gene is TRBV27, the J gene TRBJ2-7; 11 bases are a match to TRBD1. The CDR3 sequence is 14 residues long. V dropped 5 bases and J dropped 3; count of bases not matched to a gene: 3. Germline CDR1 and CDR2: MNHEY and SMNVEV (reference sequence).

The gene calls are TRBV9 and TRBJ2-7; possibly TRBD2 for D (5 bases). The CDR3 consists of 15 residues. V lost 1 base and J lost 3, with 14 bases in between. Germline V gene data show CDR1 as SGDLS and CDR2 as YYNGEE. The CDR3 spells CASSVRSGLNYEQYF. As DNA, the CDR3 is TGTGCCAGCAGCGTACGGAGCGGCTTAAACTACGAGCAGTACTTC. The entire variable domain, with the rest obtained from reference TRBV9 and TRBJ2-7, is as follows: DSGVTQTPKHLITATGQRVTLRCSPRSGDLSVYWYQQSLDQGLQFLIQYYNGEERAKGNILERFSAQQFPDLHSELNLSSLELGDSALYFCASSVRSGLNYEQYFGPGTRLTVT.

V gene TRBV18 combines with J gene TRBJ2-7, with a possible D match to TRBD1 (6 bases). Germline V gene data show CDR1 as KGHSH and CDR2 as LQKENI. V lost 3 bases to trimming and J lost 0 bases, with 12 bases between them. The CDR3 covers 15 residues. The CDR3 DNA is TGTGCCAGCTCACCCGGTGGGACAAACTCCTACGAGCAGTACTTC. Its translation: CASSPGGTNSYEQYF. Drawing the rest from reference TRBV18 and TRBJ2-7, the complete variable domain is NAGVMQNPRHLVRRRGQEARLRCSPMKGHSHVYWYRQLPEEGLKFMVYLQKENIIDESGMPKERFSAEFPKEGPSILRIQQVVRGDSAAYFCASSPGGTNSYEQYFGPGTRLTVT.

The V gene is TRBV7-2, the J gene TRBJ2-1; D is unclear. The germline V gene encodes CDR1 SGHTA and CDR2 FQGNSA. Trimming cost V 2 bases and J 9 bases, with 11 bases left between them. The length of the CDR3 is 13 residues. DNA of the CDR3: TGTGCCAGCAGCTTAACGGTACGAGGTGAGCAGTTCTTC. Translating it yields CASSLTVRGEQFF.

The chain employs TRBV5-6 and TRBJ2-7; a possible D gene is TRBD1 (6 bases). The CDR3 consists of 13 residues. Germline loops: CDR1 SGHDT, CDR2 YYEEEE. Between the trimmed V and J ends, which lost 3 bases and 3 bases, there was a span of 10 bases. CDR3 nucleotides: TGTGCCAGCAGCTCCTTGGACAGCTACGAGCAGTACTTC. It specifies CASSSLDSYEQYF.

The V and J genes are TRBV10-1 and TRBJ2-5, with TRBD1 matching over 8 bases. This CDR3 region has 15 residues. V was clipped by 4 bases and J by 2 bases; unmatched bases: 6. From germline, CDR1 is WNHNN and CDR2 SYGVQD (reference sequence). The CDR3 loop is CASSVTTGGQETQYF. CDR3 in DNA: TGCGCCAGCAGTGTCACTACAGGGGGACAAGAGACCCAGTACTTC.

The chain links TRBV28 to TRBJ2-7, with 8 bases matching TRBD2. Looked up from germline, CDR1 is MDHEN and CDR2 is SYDVKM. J gave up 5 bases and V 3 bases, and 6 bases lay outside the gene matches. CDR3 length: 14 residues. The CDR3 coding sequence is TGTGCCAGCAGTTTTCGGGGGGGGGCGGACGAGCAGTACTTC. Its translation: CASSFRGGADEQYF.

V usage is TRBV2 and J usage is TRBJ2-7; weak D call: TRBD2 (5 bases). The germline V gene encodes CDR1 SNHLY and CDR2 FYNNEI. V was shortened by 7 bases and J by 2 bases, with 12 bases between the two germline ends. The CDR3 consists of 13 residues. The CDR3 reads CASTGGQPYEQYF. In DNA form, the CDR3 reads TGTGCCAGCACCGGCGGGCAACCCTACGAGCAGTACTTC. Supplemented by reference TRBV2 and TRBJ2-7, the full variable domain reads EPEVTQTPSHQVTQMGQEVILRCVPISNHLYFYWYRQILGQKVEFLVSFYNNEISEKSEIFDDQFSVERPDGSNFTLKIRSTKLEDSAMYFCASTGGQPYEQYFGPGTRLTVT.

The gene calls are TRBV2 and TRBJ2-3; D is unresolved. The CDR3 is 14 amino acids. The germline V gene has CDR1 SNHLY and CDR2 FYNNEI. Trimming stripped 10 bases from V and 0 bases from J, with 14 bases between. The CDR3 protein is CAIQVSSSTDTQYF. Written as DNA, the CDR3 is TGTGCCATCCAAGTCAGTTCTAGCACAGATACGCAGTATTTT.

The chain is built from TRBV28 and TRBJ2-2, with TRBD2 as a possible D gene (6 bases). Trimming left V 7 bases short and J 4 bases short, with 10 bases between. Germline loops: CDR1 MDHEN, CDR2 SYDVKM. This CDR3 has 13 amino acids. In DNA, the CDR3 is TGTGCCAGCAACGGGGGTCGCACCGGGGAGCTGTTTTTT. Translation: CASNGGRTGELFF.